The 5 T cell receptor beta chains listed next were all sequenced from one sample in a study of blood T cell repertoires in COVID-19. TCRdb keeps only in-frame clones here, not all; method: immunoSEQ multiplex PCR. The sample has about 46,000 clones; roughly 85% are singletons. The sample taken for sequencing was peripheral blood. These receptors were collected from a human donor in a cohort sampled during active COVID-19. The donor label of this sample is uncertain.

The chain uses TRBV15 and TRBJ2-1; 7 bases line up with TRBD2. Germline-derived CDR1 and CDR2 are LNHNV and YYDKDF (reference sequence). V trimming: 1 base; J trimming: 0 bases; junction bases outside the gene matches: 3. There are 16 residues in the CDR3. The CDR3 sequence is CATSRAGGSSYNEQFF. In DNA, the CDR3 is TGTGCCACCAGCAGAGCGGGGGGATCCTCCTACAATGAGCAGTTCTTC.

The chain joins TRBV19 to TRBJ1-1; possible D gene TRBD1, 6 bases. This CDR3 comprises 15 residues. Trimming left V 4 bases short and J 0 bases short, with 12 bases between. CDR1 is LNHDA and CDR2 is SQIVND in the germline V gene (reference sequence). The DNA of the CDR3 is TGTGCCAGTAGTACCGGACAGTCCCTGAACACTGAAGCTTTCTTT. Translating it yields CASSTGQSLNTEAFF.

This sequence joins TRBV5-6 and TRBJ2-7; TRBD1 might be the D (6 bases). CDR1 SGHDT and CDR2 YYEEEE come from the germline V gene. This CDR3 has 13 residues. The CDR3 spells CASSPGTNRVYAV. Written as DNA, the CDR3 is TGTGCCAGCAGCCCCGGGACGAACAGGGTTTACGCGGTC.

The CDR3 DNA reads as TGTGCCATCAGCGAACCGAGCACTGAAGCTTTCTTT. This translates into CAISEPSTEAFF. J is TRBJ1-1 and V is TRBV10-3; D unclear. V dropped 6 bases and J dropped 4 bases, with 9 bases sitting between them. Germline CDR1 and CDR2: ENHRY and SYGVKD. The CDR3 extends over 12 amino acids.

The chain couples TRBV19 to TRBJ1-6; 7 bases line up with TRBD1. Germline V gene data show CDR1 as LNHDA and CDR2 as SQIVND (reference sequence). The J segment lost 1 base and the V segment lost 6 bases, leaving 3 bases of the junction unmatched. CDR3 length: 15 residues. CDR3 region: CASRPGGSYNSPLHF. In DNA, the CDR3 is TGTGCCAGTAGACCAGGGGGGTCCTATAATTCACCCCTCCACTTT.